This T cell receptor (beta chain) was recorded in a study of cytomegalovirus exposure and HLA in healthy donors. Study-wide points: A previous analysis found most TCR beta V segments productive roughly 90% or roughly 30% of the time.

To note about this clone: Its target is not known. The junction and the germline gene differ at one end; a read error may be behind it.

The CDR3 runs 16 residues. Germline loops: CDR1 KGHSH, CDR2 LQKENI. It was with 60 Vbeta and 13 Jbeta primers that the PCR ran. Repertoires were generated with immunoSEQ multiplex PCR, while TCRdb's copy carries only in-frame clones and drops some. This specimen shows 60,000 to 85,000 clones; the ten leading clones hold roughly 13%. The chain uses TRBV18 and TRBJ1-1, with D unresolved. Sequencing was done on a sample of PBMCs. This TCR derives from a man between 50 and 59 years old in good health and CMV-seropositive. CDR3 nucleotide sequence: TGTGCCAGCTCCCCACAACAGCGGGGTATCGACACTGAAGCTTTCTTT. Its translation is CASSPQQRGIDTEAFF.